Shown below are 3 T cell receptor beta chains from a single sample sequenced in a study of CD8 T cells in ankylosing spondylitis listed by TCRdb under 2017. The library relied on 5' RACE. The sequencer was an Illumina HiSeq 2500. TCRdb trimmed the raw reads at Q25, called clones with MiXCR and kept productive beta chains. Every entry covers one CDR3 protein and lists the most common genes and DNA from its rows. This sample holds around 230,000 distinct CDR3 sequences; 8.6% were observed only once. The ten most abundant clones make up approximately 7% of the sample. The specimen was blood, either unsorted or a sorted T cell fraction (not recorded which). The receptor source for this set is a male donor with ankylosing spondylitis or in good health (not recorded which).

This clonotype appeared many times. The chain combines TRBV4-2 with TRBJ2-7; 8 nucleotides match TRBD2. CDR1 is LGHNA and CDR2 is YNFKEQ in the germline V gene. J was trimmed by 5 bases and V by 0 bases; bases with no gene match: 6. CDR3 size: 15 residues. CDR3: CASSQDHSGVDEQYF. CDR3 sequence (DNA): TGTGCCAGCAGCCAAGATCATAGCGGGGTGGACGAGCAGTACTTC.

This clonotype was counted at least ten times. The rearrangement uses TRBV27 and TRBJ2-1; maybe TRBD1 (6 bases). V was clipped by 2 bases and J by 0 bases, with 14 bases between them. Germline V lookup: CDR1 MNHEY, CDR2 SMNVEV (reference sequence). CDR3 length equals 17 residues. The CDR3 protein is CASSLSQRTVSYNEQFF. As DNA, the CDR3 is TGTGCCAGCAGTTTAAGTCAGCGGACAGTCTCCTACAATGAGCAGTTCTTC.

With regard to this clonotype: This clone may be a read error of a much larger clone one base away. The chain links TRBV12-3 or TRBV12-4 to TRBJ1-2; a possible D gene is TRBD1 (5 bases). V was trimmed by 5 bases and J by 7 bases, leaving 17 bases between them. The CDR3 spans 14 residues. The chain's CDR3 is CASSLQGPAAGYTF. The CDR3 coding sequence is TGTGCCAGCAGTCTCCAGGGCCCGGCGGCTGGCTACACCTTC.